The present entry profiles one TCR beta chain with its context. Its matching antigen is unknown. This CDR3 region has 15 residues. J lost 5 bases, V lost 4 bases, and 11 bases had no gene match. The V gene's germline CDR1 is SGDLS and CDR2 YYNGEE. The data were obtained in a study of human T cells and chemical hapten exposure. In the study overall: Diphenylcyclopropenone was applied weekly to patients' scalps across the approximately 25-week study. Application of 0.01% DPC to the upper back was done by patch test, with a reading at 6 days.

Time point in this sample: patch test 1, 2 weeks after DPC sensitization. The treatment is: therapeutic diphenylcyclopropenone sensitization with weekly scalp DPC. Notes on the study in general: Sensitizing to DPC left TCRs with a frequency above 1 in 1000 unaltered.

Each cDNA molecule in the library carried unique molecular identifiers. TCRdb recomputed calls from the RACE reads with MiXCR, one row per CDR3 protein. The sample lists tens of thousands of distinct CDR3 sequences, 32% occurring once. The chain is built from TRBV9 and TRBJ2-7, with TRBD1 matching 8 bases. This TCR derives from a man in his forties with alopecia areata. Some clones in this sample may be carry-over from other donors' samples. This specimen was whole blood, taken in connection with sensitization to the hapten diphenylcyclopropenone (DPC). DNA of the CDR3: TGTGCCAGCAGCCCCCGGACAGGGCTAGTCCACGAGCAGTACTTC. This sequence encodes CASSPRTGLVHEQYF.